Each of the 23 T cell receptor beta chains below was sequenced from the same sample in a study of shared clonotypes between healthy human individuals. Terminally differentiated effector memory CD45RA+ cells were excluded by CCR7 positive selection of CD45RO-negative cells. Measured with immunoSEQ multiplex PCR; TCRdb has only the in-frame clones, and not every one. The table has 2 million or so clones, roughly 95% seen once. The sample was naive CD8+ T cells sorted from blood. The receptors stem from a young man in good health.

The genes are TRBV5-6 and TRBJ2-5; no reliable D call. The CDR3 is made up of 14 amino acids. Germline V gene data show CDR1 as SGHDT and CDR2 as YYEEEE. V gave up 4 bases and J gave up 0 bases, with 10 bases separating them. The CDR3 loop reads CASSLDLNQETQYF. For the CDR3, the DNA is TGTGCCAGCAGCCTGGATCTGAACCAAGAGACCCAGTACTTC. The variable domain in full, completed from reference TRBV5-6 and TRBJ2-5, reads DAGVTQSPTHLIKTRGQQVTLRCSPKSGHDTVSWYQQALGQGPQFIFQYYEEEERQRGNFPDRFSGHQFPNYSSELNVNALLLGDSALYLCASSLDLNQETQYFGPGTRLLVL.

The J gene is TRBJ2-7, the V gene TRBV6-1, with 7 positions matching TRBD1. The CDR3 consists of 15 residues. The trim removed 6 bases at V and 0 bases at J, leaving 8 bases unmatched. Germline CDR1 MNHNS, CDR2 SASEGT. The CDR3 here is CASREPGTASYEQYF. The CDR3 DNA is TGTGCCAGCAGAGAGCCCGGGACAGCCTCCTACGAGCAGTACTTC.

This chain joins TRBV10-1 and TRBJ2-2; D unresolved. Germline V gene sequence: CDR1 WNHNN, CDR2 SYGVQD (reference sequence). CDR3 size: 14 residues. The ends were cut back, 0 bases at V and 6 bases at J, with 8 bases in the middle. CDR3 protein: CASSESLGAGELFF. CDR3 sequence (DNA): TGCGCCAGCAGTGAGTCGCTTGGGGCCGGGGAGCTGTTTTTT.

This clone was observed once. The chain employs TRBV2 and TRBJ2-5; no clear D. V lost 1 base, J lost 1 base, and 10 bases lay in between. Germline V gives CDR1 SNHLY, CDR2 FYNNEI. This CDR3 spans 15 amino acids. CDR3 coding DNA: TGTGCCAGCAGTGAAGGCGCGGCAGGCCAAGAGACCCAGTACTTC. Translating gives CASSEGAAGQETQYF. Full variable domain (missing parts from reference TRBV2 and TRBJ2-5): EPEVTQTPSHQVTQMGQEVILRCVPISNHLYFYWYRQILGQKVEFLVSFYNNEISEKSEIFDDQFSVERPDGSNFTLKIRSTKLEDSAMYFCASSEGAAGQETQYFGPGTRLLVL.

V gene TRBV11-2 combines with J gene TRBJ1-1; D is ambiguous. Trimming took 5 bases from V and 0 from J, leaving 7 bases between them. The CDR3 is made up of 13 amino acids. The germline gives CDR1 SGHAT, CDR2 FQNNGV. DNA of the CDR3: TGTGCCAGCAGCGCCATTTTGAACACTGAAGCTTTCTTT. It translates to CASSAILNTEAFF.

The CDR3 DNA reads as TGTGCCAGCAGTTTTTTAGACGTTTACCAGCCCCAGCATTTT. It codes for CASSFLDVYQPQHF. The V and J genes are TRBV28 and TRBJ1-5; no clear D gene. V was clipped by 3 bases and J by 7 bases, with 13 bases between them. The CDR3 spans 14 residues. Germline V gives CDR1 MDHEN, CDR2 SYDVKM.

This sequence joins TRBV7-3 and TRBJ2-7; perhaps TRBD1 as D (6 bases). Germline CDR1 and CDR2: SGHTA and FQGTGA. V lost 1 base and J lost 2, with 12 bases in between. The CDR3 loop spans 15 amino acids. CDR3 in amino acids: CASSLMAGAAYEQYF. CDR3 DNA sequence: TGTGCCAGCAGCTTAATGGCAGGGGCGGCCTACGAGCAGTACTTC.

The chain has TRBV6-5 and TRBJ2-5; D is undetermined. Germline loops: CDR1 MNHEY, CDR2 SVGAGI. The CDR3 has 16 amino acids. Between the trimmed V and J ends, which lost 3 bases and 1 base, there was a span of 15 bases. In nucleotides, the CDR3 is TGTGCCAGCAGTTATCAGGTCGGCGGAACCCAAGAGACCCAGTACTTC. Translating it yields CASSYQVGGTQETQYF.

The chain links TRBV19 to TRBJ1-1, with TRBD1 as a possible D gene (6 bases). The germline gives CDR1 LNHDA, CDR2 SQIVND (reference sequence). V lost 3 bases and J lost 7, with 12 bases in between. The CDR3 has 13 residues. CDR3 residues: CASSMGAALEAFF. DNA of the CDR3: TGTGCCAGTAGTATGGGGGCAGCCCTTGAAGCTTTCTTT.

This clone has just one count. The V call is TRBV28, the J call TRBJ2-7; D not resolved. In germline, CDR1 is MDHEN, CDR2 SYDVKM. V was cut by 4 bases and J by 3 bases, with 10 bases left in between. This CDR3 contains 13 residues. CDR3 coding DNA: TGTGCCAGCAGTTGGAATCTTCACTACGAGCAGTACTTC. It yields the protein CASSWNLHYEQYF.

As regards this clone: Distinct nucleotide sequences in the sample also encode this CDR3. The V gene is TRBV7-9, the J gene TRBJ2-1; D is ambiguous. Trimming took off 5 bases at V and 10 bases at J, with 6 bases between the two ends. The CDR3 covers 10 residues. Germline CDR1 and CDR2: SEHNR and FQNEAQ (reference sequence). The DNA of the CDR3 is TGTGCCAGCAGCCCTCGGGAGCAGTTCTTC. This codes for CASSPREQFF.

Comment on this clone: The sample carries other DNA sequences with the same CDR3. The CDR3 DNA reads TGTGCCAGCAGCGTTGGAGCTAGCGCCTACGAGCAGTACTTC. It encodes CASSVGASAYEQYF. V and J are TRBV9 and TRBJ2-7, with D perhaps TRBD2 (6 bases). The V end was cut by 2 bases, the J end by 2 bases, with 11 bases between. This CDR3 contains 14 residues. Germline CDR1 reads SGDLS; CDR2 reads YYNGEE.

The chain combines TRBV5-1 with TRBJ2-7, with 7 bases identical to TRBD1. Germline-derived CDR1 and CDR2 are SGHRS and YFSETQ. V lost 2 bases to trimming and J lost 0 bases; unmatched junction nucleotides: 5. The CDR3 covers 15 residues. The CDR3 loop is CASSFATGSSYEQYF. For the CDR3, the DNA is TGCGCCAGCAGCTTCGCGACAGGGTCCTCCTACGAGCAGTACTTC.

The CDR3 coding sequence is TGCAGCGTCGAGATAGATGGGGATGAAAAACTGTTTTTT. Translated: CSVEIDGDEKLFF. V is TRBV29-1 and J is TRBJ1-4; no reliable D call. Germline V gene sequence: CDR1 SQVTM, CDR2 ANQGSEA. This CDR3 region has 13 residues. Trimming removed 6 bases from V and 6 bases from J, with 14 bases in between.

The rearrangement joins TRBV27 to TRBJ2-5; possibly TRBD1 for D (6 bases). The CDR3 covers 14 residues. Germline V gene lookup returns CDR1 MNHEY and CDR2 SMNVEV (reference sequence). V lost 5 bases to trimming and J lost 0 bases, with 10 bases between them. The CDR3 is CASSIQGYQETQYF. The CDR3 coding sequence is TGTGCCAGCAGTATACAGGGATACCAAGAGACCCAGTACTTC.

This chain joins TRBV2 and TRBJ2-7, with D tentatively TRBD2 (5 bases). The CDR3 extends over 16 amino acids. Trimming shortened V by 1 base and J by 2 bases, and 15 bases separated the two germline ends. The germline CDR1 and CDR2 sequences are SNHLY and FYNNEI. Written as DNA, the CDR3 is TGTGCCAGCAGTGAAGAGTTCCTAGCTCCAACCTACGAGCAGTACTTC. It yields the protein CASSEEFLAPTYEQYF.

The chain couples TRBV2 to TRBJ2-3; D is perhaps TRBD1 or TRBD2 (5 bases each). This CDR3 is built from 14 residues. The germline CDR1 and CDR2 sequences are SNHLY and FYNNEI. Trimming left V 6 bases short and J 4 bases short, with 14 bases between. The CDR3 spells CASRGESDSDTQYF. The CDR3 region has the DNA TGTGCCAGCAGGGGGGAGTCTGATTCAGATACGCAGTATTTT. The complete variable domain, with remaining parts taken from reference TRBV2 and TRBJ2-3, reads EPEVTQTPSHQVTQMGQEVILRCVPISNHLYFYWYRQILGQKVEFLVSFYNNEISEKSEIFDDQFSVERPDGSNFTLKIRSTKLEDSAMYFCASRGESDSDTQYFGPGTRLTVL.

The chain links TRBV29-1 to TRBJ1-2, with D possibly being TRBD1 (5 bases). This CDR3 is 15 amino acids long. Germline CDR1 reads SQVTM; CDR2 reads ANQGSEA. The V gene lost 0 bases and the J gene lost 2 bases, with 13 bases spanning the gap. The DNA of the CDR3 is TGCAGCGTTGAAGAAGATGGAGGGGACAACTATGGCTACACCTTC. Protein sequence: CSVEEDGGDNYGYTF.

The rearrangement links TRBV7-2 to TRBJ2-5; 7 positions match TRBD1. Germline CDR1 and CDR2: SGHTA and FQGNSA. The ends lost 1 base at V and 3 bases at J; junction bases unmatched: 5. The CDR3 extends over 15 amino acids. CDR3 loop: CASSLVPGTEETQYF. CDR3 DNA: TGTGCCAGCAGCTTAGTGCCCGGGACAGAAGAGACCCAGTACTTC.

This chain connects TRBV14 to TRBJ2-5, with TRBD2 identical over 7 bases. V was clipped by 0 bases and J by 4 bases; unmatched bases: 5. Germline V gene lookup returns CDR1 SGHDN and CDR2 FVKESK. CDR3 length equals 15 residues. CDR3 protein: CASSQDKAGRETQYF. The DNA of the CDR3 is TGTGCCAGCAGCCAAGATAAAGCGGGACGAGAGACCCAGTACTTC.

J is TRBJ1-1 and V is TRBV7-9; D is undetermined. This CDR3 contains 10 residues. Germline CDR1 SEHNR, CDR2 FQNEAQ (reference sequence). The V end lost 4 bases, the J end lost 10 bases, and 7 bases lay between the germline ends. The CDR3 DNA reads TGTGCCAGCAGCTCATCCCCAGCTTTCTTT. It specifies CASSSSPAFF.

The gene calls are TRBV29-1 and TRBJ1-2, with D hard to call. The CDR3 totals 13 residues. Trimming stripped 4 bases from V and 4 bases from J, with 13 bases between. The germline V gene has CDR1 SQVTM and CDR2 ANQGSEA. The CDR3 spells CSVVLGSGYGYTF. In nucleotides, the CDR3 is TGCAGCGTTGTCCTGGGATCTGGCTATGGCTACACCTTC. Full variable domain (outside the CDR3, taken from reference TRBV29-1 and TRBJ1-2): SAVISQKPSRDICQRGTSLTIQCQVDSQVTMMFWYRQQPGQSLTLIATANQGSEATYESGFVIDKFPISRPNLTFSTLTVSNMSPEDSSIYLCSVVLGSGYGYTFGSGTRLTVV.

For the CDR3, the DNA is TGTGCCAGCAGTTCGACTAGCGGAAATTTTAACGAGCAGTACTTC. Amino acid sequence: CASSSTSGNFNEQYF. This sequence joins TRBV7-9 and TRBJ2-7; 9 bases align to TRBD2. V shed 6 bases, J shed 5 bases, and the junction held 11 bases outside the gene matches. CDR1 SEHNR and CDR2 FQNEAQ come from the germline V gene (reference sequence). The length of the CDR3 is 15 residues.